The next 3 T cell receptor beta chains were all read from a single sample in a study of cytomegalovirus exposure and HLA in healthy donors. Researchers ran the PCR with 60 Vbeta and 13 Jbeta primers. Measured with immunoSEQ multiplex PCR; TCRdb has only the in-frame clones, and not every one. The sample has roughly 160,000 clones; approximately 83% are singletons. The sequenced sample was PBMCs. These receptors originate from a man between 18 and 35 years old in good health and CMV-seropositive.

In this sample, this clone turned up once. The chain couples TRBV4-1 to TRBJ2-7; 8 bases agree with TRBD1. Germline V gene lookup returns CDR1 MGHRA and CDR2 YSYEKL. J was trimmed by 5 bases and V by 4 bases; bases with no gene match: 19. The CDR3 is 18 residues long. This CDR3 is CASSRKTGAEFLGNEQYF. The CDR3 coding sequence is TGCGCCAGCAGCCGAAAGACAGGGGCGGAGTTTTTAGGGAACGAGCAGTACTTC.

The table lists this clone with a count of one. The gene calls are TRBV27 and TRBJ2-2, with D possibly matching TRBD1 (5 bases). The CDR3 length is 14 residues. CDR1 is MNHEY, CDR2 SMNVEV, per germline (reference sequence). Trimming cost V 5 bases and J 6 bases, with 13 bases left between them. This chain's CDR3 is CASSPRTTPGELFF. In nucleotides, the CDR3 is TGTGCCAGCAGTCCCCGGACAACGCCCGGGGAGCTGTTTTTT.

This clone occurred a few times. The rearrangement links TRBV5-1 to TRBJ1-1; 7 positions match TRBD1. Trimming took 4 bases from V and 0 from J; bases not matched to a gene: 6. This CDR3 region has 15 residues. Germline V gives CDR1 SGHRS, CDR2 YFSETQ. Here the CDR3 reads CASSRADRLNTEAFF. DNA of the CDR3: TGCGCCAGCAGCCGAGCGGACAGGCTGAACACTGAAGCTTTCTTT.